These 13 T cell receptor beta chains were sequenced from one sample in a study of cytomegalovirus exposure and HLA in healthy donors. The PCR made use of 60 Vbeta and 13 Jbeta primers. The method was immunoSEQ multiplex PCR; TCRdb's version includes in-frame clones alone and lacks a portion of them. This sample has about 160,000 clones, with less than 90% found just once. Sequencing used PBMCs. The receptors were gathered from a man aged 25 to 40 in good health and CMV-seronegative.

The table lists this clone with a count of one. At one end the junction does not follow the germline gene, possibly because of a read error. The V and J genes are TRBV7-9 and TRBJ1-1; D is ambiguous. The CDR3 is made up of 12 amino acids. Germline CDR1 is SEHNR and CDR2 is FQNEAQ (reference sequence). The CDR3 spells CSSSFVDTEAFF. The DNA of the CDR3 is TGTTCCAGCAGCTTTGTCGACACTGAAGCTTTCTTT.

This chain connects TRBV19 to TRBJ2-1; 10 bases are a match to TRBD2. The germline V gene encodes CDR1 LNHDA and CDR2 SQIVND (reference sequence). This CDR3 has 16 amino acids. V shed 5 bases, J shed 12 bases, and the junction held 16 bases outside the gene matches. In DNA form, the CDR3 reads TGTGCCAGTAGTGAGAGCCAACTAGCGGGGCTGGGTGTGCAGTTCTTC. Protein product: CASSESQLAGLGVQFF. Using reference TRBV19 and TRBJ2-1 for the parts outside the CDR3, the full variable domain is DGGITQSPKYLFRKEGQNVTLSCEQNLNHDAMYWYRQDPGQGLRLIYYSQIVNDFQKGDIAEGYSVSREKKESFPLTVTSAQKNPTAFYLCASSESQLAGLGVQFFGPGTRLTVL.

The gene calls are TRBV7-2 and TRBJ1-5; D not resolved. The CDR3 covers 13 residues. Looked up from germline, CDR1 is SGHTA and CDR2 is FQGNSA. Deletions cut 7 bases from V and 6 bases from J, with 13 bases between. The CDR3 spells CASTYREGQPQHF. The CDR3 coding sequence is TGTGCCAGCACATATAGGGAGGGTCAGCCCCAGCATTTT.

This clone has more than one count but fewer than ten. This chain uses TRBV6-1 with TRBJ2-7; D ambiguous. V was cut by 1 base and J by 3 bases, with 7 bases left in between. This CDR3 region has 13 residues. Germline V CDR1 and CDR2: MNHNS, SASEGT. CDR3 sequence: CASSEVIYYEQYF. CDR3 coding DNA: TGTGCCAGCAGTGAAGTTATCTACTACGAGCAGTACTTC.

This chain links TRBV4-3 with TRBJ2-2; no firm D call. Germline CDR1 LGHNA, CDR2 YSLEER. This CDR3 is 17 amino acids long. The V end was cut by 0 bases, the J end by 1 base, with 12 bases between. The CDR3 region is CASSQEVDRVNTGELFF. The CDR3 nucleotides read TGCGCCAGCAGCCAAGAAGTCGATCGGGTGAACACCGGGGAGCTGTTTTTT.

V and J are TRBV7-8 and TRBJ2-7; TRBD1 matches at 10 bases. The V gene end was trimmed by 5 bases and the J gene end by 1 base; junction bases not matched to a gene: 2. Germline V gene lookup returns CDR1 SGHVS and CDR2 FQNEAQ. This CDR3 has 14 residues. CDR3 residues: CASSRQGASYEQYF. CDR3 nucleotides: TGTGCCAGCAGCAGACAGGGGGCGTCCTACGAGCAGTACTTC.

The gene calls are TRBV5-1 and TRBJ2-7; D might be TRBD1 (6 bases). This CDR3 has 14 residues. Germline V gene lookup returns CDR1 SGHRS and CDR2 YFSETQ. The V and J ends lost 8 bases and 3 bases respectively, with 18 bases between them. CDR3 amino acids: CASRLRTESYEQYF. CDR3 sequence (DNA): TGCGCCAGTCGACTCCGGACAGAGAGCTACGAGCAGTACTTC.

V gene TRBV6-1 combines with J gene TRBJ1-2; D is unclear. CDR3 size: 13 residues. Germline V gene data show CDR1 as MNHNS and CDR2 as SASEGT. V was trimmed by 3 bases and J by 2 bases, leaving 7 bases between them. As DNA, the CDR3 is TGTGCCAGCAGTGAGGCAGGCAACTATGGCTACACCTTC. The encoded protein is CASSEAGNYGYTF.

V gene TRBV10-3 combines with J gene TRBJ2-7, with D perhaps TRBD1 (6 bases). The CDR3 length is 13 residues. The V end lost 6 bases, the J end lost 1 base, and 10 bases lay between the germline ends. Germline V lookup: CDR1 ENHRY, CDR2 SYGVKD. The CDR3 DNA follows: TGTGCCATCAGAGTAACAGGGTCCTACGAGCAGTACTTC. It yields the protein CAIRVTGSYEQYF.

This clone came up many times. The chain employs TRBV7-9 and TRBJ1-1; no clear D gene. Germline-derived CDR1 and CDR2 are SEHNR and FQNEAQ (reference sequence). V was shortened by 3 bases and J by 8 bases, with 10 bases between the two germline ends. This CDR3 has 12 residues. In DNA form, the CDR3 reads TGTGCCAGCAGCTTGCTGACGGGGGAAGCTTTCTTT. Residues: CASSLLTGEAFF.

The J gene is TRBJ2-7, the V gene TRBV5-1; possible D gene TRBD2, 5 bases. Germline CDR1 SGHRS, CDR2 YFSETQ. The length of the CDR3 is 13 residues. Trimming pared 5 bases from V and 2 bases from J, leaving 11 bases between. In DNA form, the CDR3 reads TGCGCCAGCAGGACTAACCCAACCTACGAGCAGTACTTC. Its protein is CASRTNPTYEQYF.

The chain couples TRBV5-1 to TRBJ2-5; maybe TRBD2 (6 bases). Trimming took off 3 bases at V and 4 bases at J, with 16 bases between the two ends. Germline CDR1 reads SGHRS; CDR2 reads YFSETQ. The length of the CDR3 is 15 residues. CDR3 bases: TGCGCCAGCAGCTCGCGGGGTGGGGTTGGAGAGACCCAGTACTTC. This translates into CASSSRGGVGETQYF.

This clone was picked up a small number of times. The DNA for the CDR3 is TGCGCCAGCACCGGACAGGGCGGCACCGGGGAGCTGTTTTTT. It is translated as CASTGQGGTGELFF. The chain employs TRBV5-1 and TRBJ2-2; 8 bases are a match to TRBD1. Germline CDR1 reads SGHRS; CDR2 reads YFSETQ. J gave up 4 bases and V 6 bases, and 5 bases lay outside the gene matches. The CDR3 contains 14 residues.